A selection of T cell receptor beta chains follows, all from one sample in a study of glioma-infiltrating T cells. TCRdb analysed the multiplex PCR reads with MiXCR anew, one entry per CDR3 protein. Among roughly 42,000 distinct CDR3 sequences listed, about 20% were seen once. Material: glioma tissue, nonneoplastic brain tissue, or PBMCs (not recorded which). The receptors stem from a human donor with low-grade glioma or glioblastoma, undergoing nonglioma brain surgery, or in good health (not recorded which). The CDR3 runs from the conserved cysteine through the conserved F or W.

v_call cdr3_aa
TRBV15 CATSTTGDTEAFF
TRBV6-6 CASRLGGASNEQFF
TRBV5-6 CASSLFPVNEQFF
TRBV29-1 CSVGDMGSGTQYF
TRBV11-2 CASSSSEGVVDTQYF
TRBV25-1 CASSAHLGGQGAEGYTF
TRBV30 CAWTRALSAEAFF
TRBV20-1 CSAREGGRGETQYF
TRBV3-1 CASSLLGLGQPQHF
TRBV11-2 CASSLEQASQYF
TRBV7-2 CASGDFYEQYF
TRBV7-2 CASSRGLFSNQPQHF
TRBV6-2/TRBV6-3 CASSTGTGALGYTF
TRBV5-4 CASRSTGYMNTEAFF
TRBV27 CASQKRGDSTDTQYF
TRBV12-3/TRBV12-4 CASSPRGREGAFF
TRBV11-2 CASSFSPRPDTQYF
TRBV29-1 CSVGRDRTTEAFF
TRBV28 CASSLSRAGNTIYF
TRBV12-3/TRBV12-4 CASLRGLSSGNTIYF
TRBV12-3/TRBV12-4 CASIQLGGNYGYTF
TRBV28 CASSSSGLAEEETQHF
TRBV6-2/TRBV6-3 CASSYLRSGANVLTF
TRBV25-1 CVSSEGTGELFF
TRBV5-1 CASSHRGGVYNEQFF
TRBV6-1 CASSSGTSNSPLHF
TRBV20-1 CSAPGQYQETQYF
TRBV2 CASSKGEYEQFF
TRBV7-7 CASSSMGVETQYF
TRBV2 CASSEIRVGTEAFF
TRBV20-1 CSVVGTNEQFF
TRBV12-3/TRBV12-4 CASSSGTGGENEQFF
TRBV19 CASSLDTYEQYF
TRBV19 CASHKGGLYYNEQFF
TRBV4-1 CASSQEPGTGPNEQFF
TRBV15 CATSLDREQETQYF
TRBV20-1 CSARGEREAIGQYF
TRBV5-4 CASSLGTSGGSADTQYF
TRBV19 CASSKDRNQPQHF
TRBV3-1 CASSQVRGYEQYF
TRBV7-9 CASSLGGDGTEAFF
TRBV3-1 CASSQPSEREETQYF
TRBV28 CASSRDPSSYNEQFF
TRBV10-3 CAISGTGSYGYTF
TRBV29-1 CSVESGDGFYQETQYF
TRBV5-1 CASSLAPGGGNTIYF
TRBV27 CASSLIGSDTQYF
TRBV27 CASEGYNEQFF
TRBV4-1 CASSQEGNGPPKEKLFF
TRBV5-1 CASSLAGDRGTGELFF
TRBV15 CATSTRGSEAFF
TRBV20-1 CSAMRGSASQLGTQYF
TRBV28 CASSSGSSGANVLTF
TRBV19 CASSRTPQAGELFF